This TCR beta chain derives from a study of T-cell memory formation after mild COVID-19. About the study: Across donors, TCR clusters were largely donor specific.

Via MiXCR, TCRdb re-called the 5' RACE reads, giving one row per CDR3 protein. There are some 130,000 distinct CDR3 sequences in the sample; roughly 6% occur only once, and about 2.2% lies in the top ten. Whole-study results and caveats: Day 15 to 85 contracting clones showed balanced CD4/CD8; later expanders leaned CD4+. There were some responding clones in pre-infection memory, which suggested that cross-reactive memory had joined.

This clonotype was seen repeatedly, ten times or more. Its specificity is unknown. The CDR3 loop spans 16 amino acids. V dropped 4 bases and J dropped 3 bases, with 18 bases sitting between them. Germline V gene data show CDR1 as MNHEY and CDR2 as SMNVEV (reference sequence). This rearrangement joins TRBV27 to TRBJ1-1; perhaps TRBD1 as D (6 bases). The sequence derives from an adult woman who had mild COVID-19 (a few samples of this study predate the infection). Cell type and time point are not known. Sequenced input: PBMCs or a T cell subset sorted from them (not recorded which). DNA of the CDR3: TGTGCCAGCAGTTCAAGTATTCGGAGGGGGGACACTGAAGCTTTCTTT. It is translated as CASSSSIRRGDTEAFF.